This T cell receptor beta chain was captured in a study of blood T cell repertoires in COVID-19. In the study overall: Some COVID-19 samples were acute and others convalescent; all came from the United States, Italy and Spain. Sample material is recorded as cDNA or gDNA derived from T cells, B-cell-depleted T cells, or PBMCs.

Per the study methods: Cell counts per sample came from amplifying reference gene primers. Data came from immunoSEQ multiplex PCR; TCRdb stores just in-frame clones and leaves some out. V and J calls and clone size are copied from that table; D and trimming were computed from the DNA. The sample includes tens of thousands of clones, just over 85% of them seen just once. Per germline, CDR1 SEHNR and CDR2 FQNEAQ (reference sequence). The V gene lost 4 bases and the J gene lost 3 bases, with 16 bases spanning the gap. This CDR3 spans 15 amino acids. Sequencing used peripheral blood. The chain recombines TRBV7-9 with TRBJ2-7, with D possibly TRBD1 on 6 matching bases. This TCR was sampled from a man aged 50 to 59 with acute or convalescent COVID-19. The CDR3 sequence is CASSYRDTRNYEQYF. CDR3 sequence (DNA): TGTGCCAGCAGCTACCGGGACACCCGTAACTACGAGCAGTACTTC.